A selection of T cell receptor beta chains follows, all from one sample in a study of T cell responses to AZD1222 COVID-19 vaccine. The repertoire was sequenced with immunoSEQ multiplex PCR; TCRdb's copy has only in-frame clones and lacks some. The data contain approximately 140,000 clones, approximately 94% of them singletons. This sample comprised peripheral blood, obtained on day 0 of AZD1222 vaccination. The receptors were sampled from an adult in good health. Each CDR3 is given with its conserved first and last residue. A D gene is named only where the DNA matches it firmly. Size tells how often a clone was seen (once, few, many) or the class of an expanded clone, and some rows leave it out.

size,D,V,J,DNA,CDR3
-,-,TRBV30,TRBJ2-7,TGTGCCTGTCAGCGGGTGACCTACGAGCAGTACTTC,CACQRVTYEQYF
-,-,TRBV9,TRBJ2-7,TGTGCCAGCAGCGTAGGCAGGGATCAAGAGCAGTACTTC,CASSVGRDQEQYF
-,-,TRBV6-2/TRBV6-3,TRBJ2-7,TGTGCCAGTAGTTACGCAGGAATCACCTACGAGCAGTACTTC,CASSYAGITYEQYF
-,-,TRBV4-2,TRBJ2-5,TGTGCCAGCAGCCAAGGCATTGAATGGAGGCAAGAGACCCAGTACTTC,CASSQGIEWRQETQYF
-,-,TRBV7-9,TRBJ1-1,TGTGCCAGCAGCTTAGAAAAGAGGGGGAACACTGAAGCTTTCTTT,CASSLEKRGNTEAFF
-,-,TRBV3-1/TRBV3-2,TRBJ1-6,TGTGCCAGCAGCCAAGATGACACAAGCTCCTATAATTCACCCCTCCACTTT,CASSQDDTSSYNSPLHF
-,-,TRBV6-5,TRBJ1-4,TGTGCCAGCGGAGGGGAGGAAAAACTGTTTTTT,CASGGEEKLFF
-,TRBD2,TRBV19,TRBJ2-1,TGTGCCACTCGACTAGCGGGGGCCACTTACAATGAGCAGTTCTTC,CATRLAGATYNEQFF
-,-,TRBV7-7,TRBJ2-3,TGTGCCAGCAGTTATAGCTTGGGGGATACGCAGTATTTT,CASSYSLGDTQYF
-,-,TRBV29-1,TRBJ1-2,TGCAGCGCGGACAAGGGCCTGGGCTATGGCTACACCTTC,CSADKGLGYGYTF
-,TRBD1,TRBV5-1,TRBJ1-1,TGCGCCAGCAGCCAAACTTCGTTCCAGGGGGCGGAAGCTTTCTTT,CASSQTSFQGAEAFF
-,-,TRBV12-3/TRBV12-4,TRBJ1-2,TGTGCCAGCAGTTCGGGAGTGGGCTACACCTTC,CASSSGVGYTF
-,-,TRBV7-9,TRBJ1-3,TGTGCCAGCAGCTTAGAGGCCAGCAGGAGCTCTGGAAACACCATATATTTT,CASSLEASRSSGNTIYF
-,-,TRBV29-1,TRBJ1-1,TGCAGCGTTGAACTGCCCGAAGCTTTCTTT,CSVELPEAFF
-,-,TRBV5-5,TRBJ1-4,TGTGCCAGCAGCTTGGGCGGAATGGGTAATGAAAAACTGTTTTTT,CASSLGGMGNEKLFF
few,-,TRBV3-1/TRBV3-2,TRBJ2-5,TGTGCCAGCAGCCAAGAGGGGCCTTGGGAGACCCAGTACTTC,CASSQEGPWETQYF
-,-,TRBV19,TRBJ2-6,TGTGCCAGTAGGTTCGTCGGGGCCAACGTCCTGACTTTC,CASRFVGANVLTF